A single sample gave rise to the 20 T cell receptor beta chains below, sequenced in a study of beta chain features in type 1 diabetes. Expressed TCRB transcripts got sequenced, as all isolated RNA was reverse transcribed. The repertoire was sequenced with immunoSEQ multiplex PCR; TCRdb's copy has only in-frame clones and lacks some. Of 250,000 or so clones listed, about 25% are singletons. Material: central memory CD4+ T cells from blood. Source of these receptors: a man aged 30-40 years in good health.

The chain combines TRBV4-1 with TRBJ2-5, with 9 bases aligning to TRBD1. The CDR3 extends over 17 amino acids. The germline gives CDR1 MGHRA, CDR2 YSYEKL. V lost 0 bases and J lost 5; bases outside the gene matches: 10. The CDR3 DNA is TGCGCCAGCAGCCAAGATCCCCCCGGGACAGGGAGTGAGACCCAGTACTTC. This translates into CASSQDPPGTGSETQYF.

This clone was seen a handful of times. Other DNA variants within this sample encode the same CDR3. The V call is TRBV5-1, the J call TRBJ2-5; D is ambiguous. The CDR3 runs 14 residues. V gave up 0 bases and J gave up 0 bases, with 6 bases separating them. The germline V gene encodes CDR1 SGHRS and CDR2 YFSETQ. The CDR3 sequence: CASSLGEYQETQYF. Here the CDR3 DNA reads TGCGCCAGCAGCTTGGGCGAGTACCAAGAGACCCAGTACTTC.

This clone was seen a handful of times. The V gene is TRBV29-1, the J gene TRBJ1-1; a weak D match, TRBD1 (5 bases). The CDR3 has 12 residues. Germline CDR1 and CDR2: SQVTM and ANQGSEA. V was clipped by 7 bases and J by 0 bases, with 9 bases between them. In nucleotides, the CDR3 is TGCAGCGCCGGGACGGTGAACACTGAAGCTTTCTTT. Its protein product is CSAGTVNTEAFF.

The chain carries TRBV9 and TRBJ2-3; D tentatively reads TRBD1 or TRBD2 (5 bases each). The CDR3 extends over 13 amino acids. Deletions cut 5 bases from V and 0 bases from J, with 7 bases between. Germline V gives CDR1 SGDLS, CDR2 YYNGEE. The CDR3 protein is CASRRDSTDTQYF. The CDR3, as DNA: TGTGCCAGCAGACGGGACAGCACAGATACGCAGTATTTT.

CDR3 amino acids: CASSLGRRTSTEAFF. CDR3 in DNA: TGTGCCAGCAGCTTAGGGCGCCGGACGAGCACTGAAGCTTTCTTT. The V call is TRBV7-2, the J call TRBJ1-1; unclear D gene. The CDR3 sequence is 15 residues long. V was trimmed by 1 base and J by 4 bases, leaving 13 bases between them. Germline CDR1 is SGHTA and CDR2 is FQGNSA. The whole variable domain, remainder taken from reference TRBV7-2 and TRBJ1-1, is GAGVSQSPSNKVTEKGKDVELRCDPISGHTALYWYRQSLGQGLEFLIYFQGNSAPDKSGLPSDRFSAERTGGSVSTLTIQRTQQEDSAVYLCASSLGRRTSTEAFFGQGTRLTVV.

This clone was seen a handful of times. The same CDR3 can be traced to other DNA sequences in this sample. The chain is built from TRBV6-5 and TRBJ2-7; perhaps TRBD2 as D (6 bases). The germline CDR1 and CDR2 sequences are MNHEY and SVGAGI. The CDR3 spans 14 residues. Trimming took off 6 bases at V and 0 bases at J, with 12 bases between the two ends. The CDR3 loop reads CASRRDGTSYEQYF. The CDR3 coding sequence is TGTGCCAGCAGGCGGGACGGGACCTCCTACGAGCAGTACTTC.

V gene TRBV20-1 combines with J gene TRBJ1-1; D not certain. V was cut by 7 bases and J by 4 bases, with 7 bases left in between. The CDR3 is made up of 10 amino acids. Germline CDR1 is DFQATT and CDR2 is SNEGSKA (reference sequence). In nucleotides, the CDR3 is TGCAGTGTCGGAGTCACTGAAGCTTTCTTT. It is translated as CSVGVTEAFF.

This clone was detected a few times. This specimen includes other DNA sequences encoding the same CDR3. The chain uses TRBV6-5 and TRBJ2-1, with D unclear. With 2 bases removed from V and 0 bases from J, the gap between germline ends came to 8 bases. The CDR3 sequence is 15 residues long. CDR1 and CDR2 from the germline V gene are MNHEY and SVGAGI. The CDR3 is CASSYEASSYNEQFF. CDR3 coding DNA: TGTGCCAGCAGTTACGAAGCCAGCTCCTACAATGAGCAGTTCTTC.

V gene TRBV4-3 combines with J gene TRBJ2-5, with D unclear. The DNA matches TRBJ2-7 better at its end, which makes the J call doubtful. This CDR3 has 15 residues. CDR1 and CDR2 (germline): LGHNA, YSLEER. CDR3 in amino acids: CASSQGKESRYEQYF. The DNA of the CDR3 is TGCGCCAGCAGCCAAGGGAAGGAGAGTCGGTACGAGCAGTACTTC.

This clone has just a few counts. This chain joins TRBV19 and TRBJ2-2; 8 positions match TRBD1. Germline lookup yields CDR1 LNHDA and CDR2 SQIVND (reference sequence). CDR3 length equals 17 residues. Trimming at V came to 4 bases and at J to 0 bases, leaving 7 bases not matched to a gene. The CDR3 nucleotides are TGTGCCAGTAGTACATTCGGACAGGGATCGAACACCGGGGAGCTGTTTTTT. Protein product: CASSTFGQGSNTGELFF.

This clone was seen only a few times. This chain connects TRBV28 to TRBJ2-7; D not certain. From germline, CDR1 is MDHEN and CDR2 SYDVKM. V dropped 5 bases and J dropped 4 bases, with 12 bases sitting between them. The CDR3 consists of 13 residues. The DNA for the CDR3 is TGTGCCAGCAGTAAAGGTCAGAATTACGAGCAGTACTTC. This translates into CASSKGQNYEQYF.

This clone was seen more than once but under ten times. The chain couples TRBV27 to TRBJ2-5; D gene unclear. The CDR3 has 14 amino acids. Trimming cost V 6 bases and J 5 bases, with 16 bases left between them. CDR1 is MNHEY and CDR2 is SMNVEV in the germline V gene (reference sequence). The CDR3 region is CASSSAELWETQYF. For the CDR3, the DNA is TGTGCCAGCAGCTCCGCCGAGCTATGGGAGACCCAGTACTTC.

This clone was seen a few times. The chain is built from TRBV10-3 and TRBJ2-7, with 9 bases identical to TRBD1. Trimming took 10 bases from V and 0 from J; bases not matched to a gene: 4. The CDR3 is made up of 13 amino acids. Germline CDR1 is ENHRY and CDR2 is SYGVKD. CDR3 sequence: CATRTGDSYEQYF. DNA for the CDR3: TGTGCCACTAGGACAGGGGACTCCTACGAGCAGTACTTC.

Only a few counts were recorded for this clone. The V and J genes are TRBV5-1 and TRBJ2-7; 10 bases align to TRBD1. The CDR3 loop spans 14 amino acids. From germline, CDR1 is SGHRS and CDR2 YFSETQ. V shed 2 bases, J shed 5 bases, and the junction held 4 bases outside the gene matches. The CDR3 here is CASSFGQGENEQYF. CDR3 nucleotide sequence: TGCGCCAGCAGCTTTGGACAGGGGGAAAACGAGCAGTACTTC.

V is TRBV13 and J is TRBJ2-1, with a weak D call TRBD2 (6 bases). Per the germline V gene, CDR1 is PRHDT and CDR2 is FYEKMQ (reference sequence). V lost 4 bases and J lost 7, with 17 bases in between. The CDR3 has 15 residues. CDR3 bases: TGTGCCAGCAGCTCAGGGACGCCGGGGGTGAATGAGCAGTTCTTC. Protein: CASSSGTPGVNEQFF. Drawing the rest from reference TRBV13 and TRBJ2-1, the complete variable domain is AAGVIQSPRHLIKEKRETATLKCYPIPRHDTVYWYQQGPGQDPQFLISFYEKMQSDKGSIPDRFSAQQFSDYHSELNMSSLELGDSALYFCASSSGTPGVNEQFFGPGTRLTVL.

In regard to this clone: This may be a read error, as it is one base from a much larger clone. This chain uses TRBV30 with TRBJ2-7; D may be TRBD2 (6 bases). Germline assignment: CDR1 GTSNPN and CDR2 SVGIG (reference sequence). CDR3 size: 10 residues. CDR3 nucleotide sequence: TGTGCCGGGAGTGGGGGGAAGCAGTACTTC. This translates into CAGSGGKQYF.

This clone was seen many times. The junction does not match germline at one end; this may be a read error. V and J are TRBV29-1 and TRBJ1-4, with a tentative D call TRBD1 (6 bases). The germline gives CDR1 SQVTM, CDR2 ANQGSEA. This CDR3 has 11 amino acids. The CDR3 DNA is TGCAGCGTTGAAGATCCCGGGGACATCTCTTTT. This translates into CSVEDPGDISF.

This sequence joins TRBV7-9 and TRBJ2-3, with 10 bases that match TRBD2. CDR1 and CDR2 (germline): SEHNR, FQNEAQ (reference sequence). The CDR3 contains 17 residues. Germline trimming cut 5 bases from V and 15 bases from J; bases unmatched to any gene: 23. CDR3 residues: CASSKSGAASGSLPIYF. CDR3 DNA sequence: TGTGCCAGCAGCAAATCGGGGGCAGCTAGCGGGAGTCTTCCGATTTATTTT.

The chain carries TRBV28 and TRBJ2-7, with 12 bases lining up with TRBD2. V gave up 3 bases and J gave up 3 bases; unmatched junction bases: 6. CDR1 is MDHEN and CDR2 is SYDVKM in the germline V gene. The CDR3 spans 16 residues. CDR3 sequence (DNA): TGTGCCAGCAGTTTCGCCGGACTAGCGGGACTCTACGAGCAGTACTTC. Residues: CASSFAGLAGLYEQYF.

This clone turned up a few times. V gene TRBV12-5 combines with J gene TRBJ2-3, with D maybe TRBD2 (7 bases). The CDR3 has 15 residues. V was trimmed by 6 bases and J by 0 bases, leaving 13 bases between them. The germline gives CDR1 LGHNT, CDR2 FRNRAP. The CDR3 region is CASGPGGQSTDTQYF. In DNA form, the CDR3 reads TGTGCTAGTGGGCCCGGGGGGCAGAGCACAGATACGCAGTATTTT.